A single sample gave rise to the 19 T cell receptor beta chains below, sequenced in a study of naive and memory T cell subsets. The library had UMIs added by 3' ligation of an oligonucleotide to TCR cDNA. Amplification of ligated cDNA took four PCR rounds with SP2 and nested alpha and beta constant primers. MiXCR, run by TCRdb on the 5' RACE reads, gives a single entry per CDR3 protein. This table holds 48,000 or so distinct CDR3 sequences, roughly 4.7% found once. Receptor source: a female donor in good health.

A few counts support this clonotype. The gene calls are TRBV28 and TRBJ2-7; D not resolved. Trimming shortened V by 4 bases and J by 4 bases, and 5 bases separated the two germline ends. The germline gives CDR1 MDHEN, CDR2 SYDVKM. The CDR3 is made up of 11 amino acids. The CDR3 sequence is CASSCNYEQYF. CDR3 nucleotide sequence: TGTGCCAGCAGTTGTAATTACGAGCAGTACTTC.

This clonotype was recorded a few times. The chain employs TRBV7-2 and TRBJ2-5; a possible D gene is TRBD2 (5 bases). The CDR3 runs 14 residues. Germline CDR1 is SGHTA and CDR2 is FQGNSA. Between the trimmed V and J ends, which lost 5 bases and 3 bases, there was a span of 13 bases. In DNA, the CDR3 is TGTGCCAGCAGCCCGCGGACTTCAGAAGAGACCCAGTACTTC. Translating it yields CASSPRTSEETQYF.

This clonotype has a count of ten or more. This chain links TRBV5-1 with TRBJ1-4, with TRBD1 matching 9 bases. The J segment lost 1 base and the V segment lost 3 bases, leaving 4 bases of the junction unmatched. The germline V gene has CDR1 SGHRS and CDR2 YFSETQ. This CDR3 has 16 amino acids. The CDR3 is CASSWGGQGTNEKLFF. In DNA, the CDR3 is TGCGCCAGCAGCTGGGGGGGACAGGGAACTAATGAAAAACTGTTTTTT.

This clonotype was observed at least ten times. CDR3 protein: CASSFGRRNQPQHF. CDR3 coding DNA: TGTGCCAGTAGTTTCGGGAGACGCAATCAGCCCCAGCATTTT. This chain joins TRBV19 and TRBJ1-5; the D is unclear. V was trimmed by 5 bases and J by 2 bases, leaving 10 bases between them. Per germline, CDR1 LNHDA and CDR2 SQIVND (reference sequence). This CDR3 comprises 14 residues.

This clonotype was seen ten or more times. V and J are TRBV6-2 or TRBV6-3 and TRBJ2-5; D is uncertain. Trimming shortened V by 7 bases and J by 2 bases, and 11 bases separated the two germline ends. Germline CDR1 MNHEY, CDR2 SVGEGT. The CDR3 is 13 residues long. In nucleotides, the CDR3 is TGTGCCAGCAACTATGGTTTACAAGAGACCCAGTACTTC. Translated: CASNYGLQETQYF.

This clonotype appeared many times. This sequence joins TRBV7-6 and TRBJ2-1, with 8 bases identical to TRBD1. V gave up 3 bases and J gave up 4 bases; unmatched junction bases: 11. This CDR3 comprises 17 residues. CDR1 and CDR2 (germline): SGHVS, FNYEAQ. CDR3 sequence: CASSFRSTRDRYNEQFF. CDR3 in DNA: TGTGCCAGCAGCTTTAGGAGCACGCGGGACAGGTACAATGAGCAGTTCTTC.

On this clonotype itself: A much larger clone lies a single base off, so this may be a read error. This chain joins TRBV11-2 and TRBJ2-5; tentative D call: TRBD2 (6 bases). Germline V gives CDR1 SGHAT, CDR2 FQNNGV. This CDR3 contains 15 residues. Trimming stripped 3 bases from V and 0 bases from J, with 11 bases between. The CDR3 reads CASSFEGRHQETQYF. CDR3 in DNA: TGTGCCAGCAGCTTCGAGGGGAGGCACCAAGAGACCCAGTACTTC.

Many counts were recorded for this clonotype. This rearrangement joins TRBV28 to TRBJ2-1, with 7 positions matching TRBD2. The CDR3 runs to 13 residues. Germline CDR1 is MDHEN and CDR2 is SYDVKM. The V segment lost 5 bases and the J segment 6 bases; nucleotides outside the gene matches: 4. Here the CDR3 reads CASSAPSGNEQFF. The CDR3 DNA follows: TGTGCCAGCAGTGCGCCTAGCGGCAATGAGCAGTTCTTC.

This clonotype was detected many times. In DNA form, the CDR3 reads TGTGCCAGCAGGAACATTGGAGGGACAGATGGCTACACCTTC. Its translation is CASRNIGGTDGYTF. The chain recombines TRBV25-1 with TRBJ1-2; 7 positions agree with TRBD1. With 6 bases clipped from V and 6 bases from J, the junction kept 10 bases outside the gene matches. The CDR3 contains 14 residues. The germline gives CDR1 MGHDK, CDR2 SYGVNS.

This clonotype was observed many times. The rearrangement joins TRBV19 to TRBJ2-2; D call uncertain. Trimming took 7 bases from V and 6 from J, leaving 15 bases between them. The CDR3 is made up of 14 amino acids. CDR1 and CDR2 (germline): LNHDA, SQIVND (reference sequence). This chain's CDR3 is CASNSRLVAGELFF. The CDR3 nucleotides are TGTGCCAGTAACTCCAGGCTTGTAGCCGGGGAGCTGTTTTTT. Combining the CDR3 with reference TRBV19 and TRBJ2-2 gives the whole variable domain DGGITQSPKYLFRKEGQNVTLSCEQNLNHDAMYWYRQDPGQGLRLIYYSQIVNDFQKGDIAEGYSVSREKKESFPLTVTSAQKNPTAFYLCASNSRLVAGELFFGEGSRLTVL.

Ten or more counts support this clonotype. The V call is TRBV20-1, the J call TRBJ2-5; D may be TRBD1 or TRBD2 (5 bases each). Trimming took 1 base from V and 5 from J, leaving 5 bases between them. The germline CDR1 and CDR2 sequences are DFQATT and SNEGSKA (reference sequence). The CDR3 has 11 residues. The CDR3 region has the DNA TGCAGTGCTAGAGGGGGGGAGACCCAGTACTTC. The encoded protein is CSARGGETQYF.

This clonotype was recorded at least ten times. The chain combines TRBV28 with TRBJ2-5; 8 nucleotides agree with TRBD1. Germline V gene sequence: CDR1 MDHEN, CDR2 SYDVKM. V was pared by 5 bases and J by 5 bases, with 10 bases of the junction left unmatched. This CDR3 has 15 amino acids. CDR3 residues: CASSDGQGAGETQYF. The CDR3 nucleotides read TGTGCCAGCAGTGACGGACAGGGTGCGGGCGAGACCCAGTACTTC.

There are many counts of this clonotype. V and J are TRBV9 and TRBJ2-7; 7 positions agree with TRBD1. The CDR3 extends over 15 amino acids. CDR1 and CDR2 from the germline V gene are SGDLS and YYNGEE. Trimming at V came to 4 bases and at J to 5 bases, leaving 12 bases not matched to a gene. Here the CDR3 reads CASSYYDRVVNEQYF. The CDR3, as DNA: TGTGCCAGCAGCTACTACGACAGGGTAGTCAACGAGCAGTACTTC.

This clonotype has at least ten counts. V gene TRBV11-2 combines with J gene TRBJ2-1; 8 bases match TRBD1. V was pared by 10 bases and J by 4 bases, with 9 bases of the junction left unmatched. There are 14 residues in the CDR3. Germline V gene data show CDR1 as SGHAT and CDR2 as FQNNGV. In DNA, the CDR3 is TGTGCCACCACCAGACAGGGGTTTTACAATGAGCAGTTCTTC. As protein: CATTRQGFYNEQFF.

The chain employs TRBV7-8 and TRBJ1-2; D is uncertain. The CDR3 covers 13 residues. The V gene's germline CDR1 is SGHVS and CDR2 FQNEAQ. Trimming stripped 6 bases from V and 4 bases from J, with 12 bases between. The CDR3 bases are TGTGCCAGCAGTTACGGACGGACCTATGGCTACACCTTC. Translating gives CASSYGRTYGYTF.

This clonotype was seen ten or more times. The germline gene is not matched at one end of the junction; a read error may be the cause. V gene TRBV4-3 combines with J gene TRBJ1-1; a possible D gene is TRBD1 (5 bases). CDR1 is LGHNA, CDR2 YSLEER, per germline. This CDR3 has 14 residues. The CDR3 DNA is TGCGCCAGCAGCCAACTTGGGGGGAACTCTGAAGCTTTCTTT. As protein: CASSQLGGNSEAFF.

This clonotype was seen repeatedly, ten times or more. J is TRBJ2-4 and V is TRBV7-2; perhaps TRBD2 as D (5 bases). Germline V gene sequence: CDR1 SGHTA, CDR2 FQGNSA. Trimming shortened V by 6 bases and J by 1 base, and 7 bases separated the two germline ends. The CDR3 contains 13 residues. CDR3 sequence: CASRAVAKNIQYF. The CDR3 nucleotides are TGTGCCAGCAGAGCGGTGGCCAAAAACATTCAGTACTTC. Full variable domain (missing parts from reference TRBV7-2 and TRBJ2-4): GAGVSQSPSNKVTEKGKDVELRCDPISGHTALYWYRQSLGQGLEFLIYFQGNSAPDKSGLPSDRFSAERTGGSVSTLTIQRTQQEDSAVYLCASRAVAKNIQYFGAGTRLSVL.

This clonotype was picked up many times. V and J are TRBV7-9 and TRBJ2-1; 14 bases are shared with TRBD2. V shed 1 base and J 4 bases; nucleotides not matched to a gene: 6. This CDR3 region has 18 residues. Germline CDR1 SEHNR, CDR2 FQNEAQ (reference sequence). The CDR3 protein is CASSLGGGLAGVYNEQFF. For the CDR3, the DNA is TGTGCCAGCAGCTTAGGGGGGGGACTAGCGGGAGTTTACAATGAGCAGTTCTTC.

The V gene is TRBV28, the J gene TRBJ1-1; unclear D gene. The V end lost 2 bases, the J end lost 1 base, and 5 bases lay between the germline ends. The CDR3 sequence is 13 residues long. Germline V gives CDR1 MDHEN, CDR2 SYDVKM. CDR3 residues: CASSLPQNTEAFF. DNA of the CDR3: TGTGCCAGCAGTTTACCCCAGAACACTGAAGCTTTCTTT.